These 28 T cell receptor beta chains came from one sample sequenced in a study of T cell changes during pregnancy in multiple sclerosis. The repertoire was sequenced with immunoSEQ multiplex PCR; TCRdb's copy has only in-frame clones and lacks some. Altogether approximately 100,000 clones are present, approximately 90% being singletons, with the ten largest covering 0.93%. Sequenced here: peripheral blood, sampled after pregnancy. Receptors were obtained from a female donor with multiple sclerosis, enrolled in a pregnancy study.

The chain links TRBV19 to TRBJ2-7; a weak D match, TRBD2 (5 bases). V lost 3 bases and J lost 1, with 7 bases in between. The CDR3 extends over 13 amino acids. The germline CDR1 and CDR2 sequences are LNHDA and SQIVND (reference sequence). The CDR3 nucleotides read TGTGCCAGTAGTATTGGCGGGTCCTACGAGCAGTACTTC. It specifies CASSIGGSYEQYF. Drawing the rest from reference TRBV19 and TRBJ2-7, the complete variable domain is DGGITQSPKYLFRKEGQNVTLSCEQNLNHDAMYWYRQDPGQGLRLIYYSQIVNDFQKGDIAEGYSVSREKKESFPLTVTSAQKNPTAFYLCASSIGGSYEQYFGPGTRLTVT.

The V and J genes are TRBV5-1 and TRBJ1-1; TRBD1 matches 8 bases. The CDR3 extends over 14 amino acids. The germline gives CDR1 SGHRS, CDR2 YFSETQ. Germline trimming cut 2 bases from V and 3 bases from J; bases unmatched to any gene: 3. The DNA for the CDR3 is TGCGCCAGCAGCTTACAGGGGGTTGACACTGAAGCTTTCTTT. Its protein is CASSLQGVDTEAFF.

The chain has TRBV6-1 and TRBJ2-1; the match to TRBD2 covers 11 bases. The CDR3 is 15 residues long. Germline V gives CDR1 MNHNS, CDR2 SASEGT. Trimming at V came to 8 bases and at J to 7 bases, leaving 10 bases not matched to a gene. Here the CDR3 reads CASEELAGGQNEQFF. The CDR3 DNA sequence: TGTGCCAGCGAGGAGCTAGCGGGGGGTCAGAATGAGCAGTTCTTC.

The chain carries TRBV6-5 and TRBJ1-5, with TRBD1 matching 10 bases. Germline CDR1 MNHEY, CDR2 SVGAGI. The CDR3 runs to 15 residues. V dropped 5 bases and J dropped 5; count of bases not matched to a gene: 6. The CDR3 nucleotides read TGTGCCAGCAGTAAGACAGGGGGCAAATATCAGCCCCAGCATTTT. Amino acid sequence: CASSKTGGKYQPQHF.

As DNA, the CDR3 is TGTGCCAGTAGTTCTCGACTAGCGCTAGCCAAAAACATTCAGTACTTC. Its protein product is CASSSRLALAKNIQYF. The rearrangement uses TRBV19 and TRBJ2-4; TRBD2 aligns across 8 bases. V was clipped by 5 bases and J by 0 bases; unmatched bases: 6. Germline assignment: CDR1 LNHDA and CDR2 SQIVND (reference sequence). This CDR3 contains 16 residues.

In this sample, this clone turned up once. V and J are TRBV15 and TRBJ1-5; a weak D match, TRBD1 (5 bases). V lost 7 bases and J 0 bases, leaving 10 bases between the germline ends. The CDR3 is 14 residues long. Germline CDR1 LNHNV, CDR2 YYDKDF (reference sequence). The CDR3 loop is CATKGPTSNQPQHF. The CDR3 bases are TGTGCCACCAAGGGGCCGACTAGCAATCAGCCCCAGCATTTT. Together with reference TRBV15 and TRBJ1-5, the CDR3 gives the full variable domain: DAMVIQNPRYQVTQFGKPVTLSCSQTLNHNVMYWYQQKSSQAPKLLFHYYDKDFNNEADTPDNFQSRRPNTSFCFLDIRSPGLGDTAMYLCATKGPTSNQPQHFGDGTRLSIL.

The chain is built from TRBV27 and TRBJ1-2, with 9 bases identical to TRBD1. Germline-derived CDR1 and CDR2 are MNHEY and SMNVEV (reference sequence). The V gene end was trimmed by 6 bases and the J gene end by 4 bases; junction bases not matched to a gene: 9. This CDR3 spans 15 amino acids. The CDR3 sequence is CASRPRTGVSYGYTF. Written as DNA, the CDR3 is TGTGCCAGCAGACCGAGGACAGGGGTGTCCTATGGCTACACCTTC.

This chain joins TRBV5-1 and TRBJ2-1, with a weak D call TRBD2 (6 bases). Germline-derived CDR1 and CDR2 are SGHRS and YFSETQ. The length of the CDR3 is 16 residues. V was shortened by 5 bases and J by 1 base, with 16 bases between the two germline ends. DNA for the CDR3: TGCGCCAGCAGGAAGGGAAGCGGGCCTTCCTACAATGAGCAGTTCTTC. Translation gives CASRKGSGPSYNEQFF.

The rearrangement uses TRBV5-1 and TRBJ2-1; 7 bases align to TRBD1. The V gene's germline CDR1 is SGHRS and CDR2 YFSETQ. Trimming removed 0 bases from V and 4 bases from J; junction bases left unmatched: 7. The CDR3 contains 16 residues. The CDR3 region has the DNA TGCGCCAGCAGCTTGGCCAATACAGGGGTGTACAATGAGCAGTTCTTC. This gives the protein CASSLANTGVYNEQFF.

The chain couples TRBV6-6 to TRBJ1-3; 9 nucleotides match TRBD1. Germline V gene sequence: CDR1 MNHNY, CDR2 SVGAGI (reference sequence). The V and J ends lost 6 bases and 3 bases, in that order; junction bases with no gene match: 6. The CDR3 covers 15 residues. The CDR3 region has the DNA TGTGCCAGCAGCTCCGGGACAGGGTATGGAAACACCATATATTTT. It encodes CASSSGTGYGNTIYF.

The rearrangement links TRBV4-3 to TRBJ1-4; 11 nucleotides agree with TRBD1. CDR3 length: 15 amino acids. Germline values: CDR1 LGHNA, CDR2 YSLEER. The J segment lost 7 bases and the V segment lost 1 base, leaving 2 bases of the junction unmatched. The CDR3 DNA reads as TGCGCCAGCAGCCAAGTGGGACAGGGGGGTGAAAAACTGTTTTTT. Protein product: CASSQVGQGGEKLFF.

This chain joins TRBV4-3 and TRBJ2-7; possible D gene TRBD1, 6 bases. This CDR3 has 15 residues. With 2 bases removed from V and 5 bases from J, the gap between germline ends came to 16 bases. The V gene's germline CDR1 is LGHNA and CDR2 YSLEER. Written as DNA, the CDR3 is TGCGCCAGCAGCCAACAATCCGGGACAATCGACGAGCAGTACTTC. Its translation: CASSQQSGTIDEQYF.

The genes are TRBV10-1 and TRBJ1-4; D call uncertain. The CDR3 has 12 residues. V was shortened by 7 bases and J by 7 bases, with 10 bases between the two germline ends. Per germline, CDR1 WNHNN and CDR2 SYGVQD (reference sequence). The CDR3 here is CASNGGGEKLFF. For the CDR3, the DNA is TGCGCCAGCAATGGAGGTGGTGAAAAACTGTTTTTT.

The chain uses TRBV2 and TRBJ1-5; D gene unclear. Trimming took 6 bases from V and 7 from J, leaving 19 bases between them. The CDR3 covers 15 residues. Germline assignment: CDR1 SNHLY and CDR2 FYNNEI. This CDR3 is CASSAESQRGQPQHF. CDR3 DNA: TGTGCCAGCAGCGCTGAGAGCCAAAGAGGGCAGCCCCAGCATTTT.

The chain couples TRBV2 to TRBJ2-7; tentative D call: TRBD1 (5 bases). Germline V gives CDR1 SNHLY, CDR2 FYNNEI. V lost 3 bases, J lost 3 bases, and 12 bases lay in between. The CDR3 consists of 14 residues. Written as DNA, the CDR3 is TGTGCCAGCAGTGATGGTAACAGGAGCTACGAGCAGTACTTC. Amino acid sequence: CASSDGNRSYEQYF.

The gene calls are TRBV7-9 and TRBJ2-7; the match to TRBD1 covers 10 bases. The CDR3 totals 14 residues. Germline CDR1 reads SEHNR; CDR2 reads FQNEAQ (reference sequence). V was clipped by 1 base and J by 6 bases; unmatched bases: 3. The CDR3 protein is CASSLVGTGVEQYF. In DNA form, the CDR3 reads TGTGCCAGCAGCTTAGTCGGGACAGGGGTCGAGCAGTACTTC.

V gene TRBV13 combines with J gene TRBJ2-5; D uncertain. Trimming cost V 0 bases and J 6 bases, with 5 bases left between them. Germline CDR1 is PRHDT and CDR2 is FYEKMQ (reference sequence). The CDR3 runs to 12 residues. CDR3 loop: CASSLGLQTQYF. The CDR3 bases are TGTGCCAGCAGCTTAGGCCTCCAGACCCAGTACTTC.

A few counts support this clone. The CDR3 DNA follows: TGTGCCAGCAGCACGGGACAGGCTCTATACGAGCAGTACTTC. This translates into CASSTGQALYEQYF. The gene calls are TRBV7-2 and TRBJ2-7; 8 bases line up with TRBD1. There are 14 residues in the CDR3. Germline values: CDR1 SGHTA, CDR2 FQGNSA. Trimming took 5 bases from V and 4 from J; bases not matched to a gene: 7. The full variable domain, rest sourced from reference TRBV7-2 and TRBJ2-7, is GAGVSQSPSNKVTEKGKDVELRCDPISGHTALYWYRQSLGQGLEFLIYFQGNSAPDKSGLPSDRFSAERTGGSVSTLTIQRTQQEDSAVYLCASSTGQALYEQYFGPGTRLTVT.

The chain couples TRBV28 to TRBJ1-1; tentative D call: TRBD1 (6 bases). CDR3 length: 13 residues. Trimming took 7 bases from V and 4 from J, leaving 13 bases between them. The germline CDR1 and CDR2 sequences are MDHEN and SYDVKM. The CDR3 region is CASNRGGFTEAFF. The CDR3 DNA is TGTGCCAGCAACAGAGGGGGATTCACTGAAGCTTTCTTT.

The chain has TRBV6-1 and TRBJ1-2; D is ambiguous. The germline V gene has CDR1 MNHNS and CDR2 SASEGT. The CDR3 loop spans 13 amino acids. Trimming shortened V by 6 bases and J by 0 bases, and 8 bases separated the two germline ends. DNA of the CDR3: TGTGCCAGCAGGGTGACTTCTAACTATGGCTACACCTTC. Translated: CASRVTSNYGYTF.

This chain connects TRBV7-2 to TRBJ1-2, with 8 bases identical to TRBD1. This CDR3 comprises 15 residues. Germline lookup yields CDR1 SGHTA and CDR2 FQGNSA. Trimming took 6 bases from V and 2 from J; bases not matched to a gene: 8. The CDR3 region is CASRIGTGLNYGYTF. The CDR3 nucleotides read TGTGCCAGCAGAATAGGGACAGGTTTGAACTATGGCTACACCTTC. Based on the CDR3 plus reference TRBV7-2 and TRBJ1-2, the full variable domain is GAGVSQSPSNKVTEKGKDVELRCDPISGHTALYWYRQSLGQGLEFLIYFQGNSAPDKSGLPSDRFSAERTGGSVSTLTIQRTQQEDSAVYLCASRIGTGLNYGYTFGSGTRLTVV.

This CDR3 is CASSLQGSGEQFF. The CDR3 DNA follows: TGTGCCAGCAGTTTACAGGGGTCGGGTGAGCAGTTCTTC. The V and J genes are TRBV27 and TRBJ2-1, with D possibly matching TRBD1 (6 bases). Germline V CDR1 and CDR2: MNHEY, SMNVEV (reference sequence). This CDR3 has 13 amino acids. Trimming took off 2 bases at V and 9 bases at J, with 11 bases between the two ends.

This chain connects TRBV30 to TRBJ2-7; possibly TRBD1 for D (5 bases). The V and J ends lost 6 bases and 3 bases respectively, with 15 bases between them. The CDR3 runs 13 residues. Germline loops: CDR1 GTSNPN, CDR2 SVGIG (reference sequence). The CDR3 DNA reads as TGTGCCTGTTCCCGAGGCAGGGACTACGAGCAGTACTTC. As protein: CACSRGRDYEQYF.

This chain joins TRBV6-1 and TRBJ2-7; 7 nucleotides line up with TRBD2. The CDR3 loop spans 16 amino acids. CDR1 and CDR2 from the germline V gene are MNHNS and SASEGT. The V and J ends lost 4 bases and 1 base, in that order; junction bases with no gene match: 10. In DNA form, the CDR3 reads TGTGCCAGCAGTGGTCTCTTTGGCGGGGGTTCCTACGAGCAGTACTTC. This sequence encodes CASSGLFGGGSYEQYF.

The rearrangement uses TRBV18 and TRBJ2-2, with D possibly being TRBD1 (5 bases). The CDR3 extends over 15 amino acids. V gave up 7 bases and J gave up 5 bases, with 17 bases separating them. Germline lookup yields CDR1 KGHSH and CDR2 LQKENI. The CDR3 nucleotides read TGTGCCAGCTTCGGACCCAGGAAGGGGACCGGGGAGCTGTTTTTT. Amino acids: CASFGPRKGTGELFF.

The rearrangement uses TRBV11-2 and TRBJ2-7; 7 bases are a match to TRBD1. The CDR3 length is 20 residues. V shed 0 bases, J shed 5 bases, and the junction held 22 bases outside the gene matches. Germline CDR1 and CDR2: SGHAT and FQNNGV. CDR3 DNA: TGTGCCAGCAGCTTAGACAGACCCTCATTTCCGGGACAGCCAGAGCACGAGCAGTACTTC. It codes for CASSLDRPSFPGQPEHEQYF.

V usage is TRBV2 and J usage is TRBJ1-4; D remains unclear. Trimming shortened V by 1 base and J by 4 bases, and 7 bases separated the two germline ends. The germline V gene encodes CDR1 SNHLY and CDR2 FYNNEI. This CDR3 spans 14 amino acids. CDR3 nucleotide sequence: TGTGCCAGCAGTGAAGGAGGGTTTAATGAAAAACTGTTTTTT. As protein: CASSEGGFNEKLFF.

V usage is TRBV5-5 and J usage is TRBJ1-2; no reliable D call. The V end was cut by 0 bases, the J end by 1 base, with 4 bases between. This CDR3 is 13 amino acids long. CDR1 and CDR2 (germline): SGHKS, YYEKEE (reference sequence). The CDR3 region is CASSLEHNYGYTF. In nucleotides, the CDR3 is TGTGCCAGCAGCTTGGAACATAACTATGGCTACACCTTC.